This record concerns one T cell receptor beta chain sequence. Its antigen is not identified. The record originates from a study of metastatic and nonmetastatic thyroid tumors. Study information: Malignant thyroid and benign thyroid patients provided blood and tumor or nodule tissue whose repertoires were compared.

Every patient underwent thyroid surgery untreated. Study-level results: It was reported that TCR beta diversity was significantly higher in malignant thyroid tumors than benign nodules, in blood and tumor.

The CDR3 loop spans 18 amino acids. Per germline, CDR1 SGHAT and CDR2 FQDESV (reference sequence). Unmatched junction bases numbered 10, after V lost 1 base and J lost 0 bases. With MiXCR, TCRdb called clones anew from the PCR reads. The sample holds 20,000 to 25,000 clones, 24% seen once. This TCR was recovered from a female donor with papillary thyroid cancer or a benign thyroid nodule (not recorded which). Some clones in this sample may be carry-over from other donors' samples. Sequencing was done on a sample of tumor tissue. This chain links TRBV11-1 with TRBJ2-3, with 7 bases lining up with TRBD2. The CDR3 nucleotides are TGTGCCAGCAGCTTAGTGGGACTACCACTCGGTAGCACAGATACGCAGTATTTT. Translated: CASSLVGLPLGSTDTQYF. Variable domain in full (rest from reference TRBV11-1 and TRBJ2-3): EAEVAQSPRYKITEKSQAVAFWCDPISGHATLYWYRQILGQGPELLVQFQDESVVDDSQLPKDRFSAERLKGVDSTLKIQPAELGDSAMYLCASSLVGLPLGSTDTQYFGPGTRLTVL.